This note documents a single T cell receptor (beta chain) sequence. This clonotype was seen many times. No cognate antigen has been identified for it. The record has no base qualities; no much larger clone is one base away. The sample originates from a study of T cell repertoires in cytomegalovirus infection (dated by TCRdb to the late 2010s). Describing the broader study: Because public TCR beta signatures pointed to carriage of CMV infection together with the matching HLA type, the HLA type of each donor mattered for the analysis.

Taken from cysteine to phenylalanine, the CDR3 has 17 residues. This entry keeps only the CDR3 DNA: 51 bases, framed from base 1. The germline V gene (reference sequence) supplies CDR1 SEHNR and CDR2 FQNEAQ. Here V drops 4 bases and J drops 7 bases, and the junction holds 14 bases not matched to any gene. For sequencing, an Illumina HiSeq 1500 was employed. The raw public reads went through TCRdb reprocessing: fastp at Q25, MiXCR clone calling, in-frame beta chains kept. Rows with a matching CDR3 protein are joined into one entry that keeps the most common DNA and genes. For this sample there are approximately 130,000 distinct CDR3 sequences; roughly 9% appear just once. The ten largest clones capture about 9.5% of the sample. General conclusions and limits of the study: Carriers of CMV infection plus the relevant HLA type were discriminated by the cumulative frequency of public TCR beta family members in the study cohort and in an independent approximately 360-donor cohort. In the ex vivo response, HLA-C-restricted CMV-specific TCR beta clonotypes were dominant, and in two of eight donors the single most frequent clonotype came from this HLA-C-restricted group.

Specimen: PBMCs. The chain couples TRBV7-9 to TRBJ2-1; TRBD2 agrees with 9 junctional bases. The sequence derives from a human donor in good health (CMV status not recorded). Some clones in this sample may be carry-over from other donors' samples. The CDR3 loop reads CASSSSTGGGARNEQFF. The sequence in DNA is TGTGCCAGCAGCTCCTCCACCGGCGGGGGGGCGAGGAATGAGCAGTTCTTC.